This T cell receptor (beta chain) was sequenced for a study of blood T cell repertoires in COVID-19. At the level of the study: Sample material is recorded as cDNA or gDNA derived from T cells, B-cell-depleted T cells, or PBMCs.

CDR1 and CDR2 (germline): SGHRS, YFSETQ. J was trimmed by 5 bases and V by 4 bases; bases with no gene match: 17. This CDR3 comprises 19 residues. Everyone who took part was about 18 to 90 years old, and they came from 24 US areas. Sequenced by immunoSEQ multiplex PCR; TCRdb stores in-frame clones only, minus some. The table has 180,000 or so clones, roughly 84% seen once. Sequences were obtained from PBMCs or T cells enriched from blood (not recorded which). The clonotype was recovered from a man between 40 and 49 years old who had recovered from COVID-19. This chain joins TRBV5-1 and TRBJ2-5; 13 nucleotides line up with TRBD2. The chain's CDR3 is CASSPSIWRTSGGKETQYF. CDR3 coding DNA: TGCGCCAGCAGCCCCTCCATATGGCGGACTAGCGGGGGAAAGGAGACCCAGTACTTC.